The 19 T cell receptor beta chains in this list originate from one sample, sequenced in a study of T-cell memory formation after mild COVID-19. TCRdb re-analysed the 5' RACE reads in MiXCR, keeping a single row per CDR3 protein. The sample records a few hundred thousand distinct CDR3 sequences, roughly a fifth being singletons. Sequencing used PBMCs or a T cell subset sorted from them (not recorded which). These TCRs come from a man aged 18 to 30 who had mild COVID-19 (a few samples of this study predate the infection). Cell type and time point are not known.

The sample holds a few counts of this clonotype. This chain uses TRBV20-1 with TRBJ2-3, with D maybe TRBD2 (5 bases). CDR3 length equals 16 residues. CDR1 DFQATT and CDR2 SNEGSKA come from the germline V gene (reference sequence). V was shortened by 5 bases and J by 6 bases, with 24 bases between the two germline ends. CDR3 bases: TGCAGTGCTCCCACTTGGGCCGGGGTAGAAAGGGATACGCAGTATTTT. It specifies CSAPTWAGVERDTQYF.

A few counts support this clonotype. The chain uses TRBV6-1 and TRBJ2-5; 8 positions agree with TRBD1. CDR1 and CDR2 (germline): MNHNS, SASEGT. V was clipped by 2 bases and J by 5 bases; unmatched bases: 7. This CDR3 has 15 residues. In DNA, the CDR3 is TGTGCCAGCAGTGAATACAGGGGGTTAATCGAGACCCAGTACTTC. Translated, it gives CASSEYRGLIETQYF.

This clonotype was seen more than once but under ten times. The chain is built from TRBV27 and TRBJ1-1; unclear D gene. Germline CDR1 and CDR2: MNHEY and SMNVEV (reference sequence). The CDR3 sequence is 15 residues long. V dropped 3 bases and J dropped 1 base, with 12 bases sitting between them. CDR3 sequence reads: CASSFRGIRNTEAFF. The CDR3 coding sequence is TGTGCCAGCAGTTTTCGCGGGATCCGGAACACTGAAGCTTTCTTT.

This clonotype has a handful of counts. In DNA form, the CDR3 reads TGCGCCAGCAGCCAAGGACTGACAGGGGTCGGCTACACCTTC. Amino acids: CASSQGLTGVGYTF. The chain couples TRBV4-3 to TRBJ1-2, with TRBD1 matching over 8 bases. V lost 1 base and J lost 8; bases outside the gene matches: 6. Germline CDR1 is LGHNA and CDR2 is YSLEER. CDR3 length: 14 residues.

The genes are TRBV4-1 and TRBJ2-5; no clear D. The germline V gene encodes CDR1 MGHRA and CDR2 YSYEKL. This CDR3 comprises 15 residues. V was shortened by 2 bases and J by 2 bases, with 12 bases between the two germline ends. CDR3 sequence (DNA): TGCGCCAGCAGCCAAAATACCGGCGCTCAAGAGACCCAGTACTTC. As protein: CASSQNTGAQETQYF.

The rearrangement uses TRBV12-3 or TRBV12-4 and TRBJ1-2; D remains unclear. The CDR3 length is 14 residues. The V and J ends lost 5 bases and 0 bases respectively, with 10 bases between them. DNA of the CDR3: TGTGCCAGCAGTGTGCGGGGTTCTAACTATGGCTACACCTTC. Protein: CASSVRGSNYGYTF.

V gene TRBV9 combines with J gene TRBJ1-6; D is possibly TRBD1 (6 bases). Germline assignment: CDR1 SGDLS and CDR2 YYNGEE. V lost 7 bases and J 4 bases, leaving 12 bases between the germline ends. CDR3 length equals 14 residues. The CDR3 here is CASGRGGYNSPLHF. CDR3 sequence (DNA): TGTGCCAGCGGGCGAGGGGGATATAATTCACCCCTCCACTTT.

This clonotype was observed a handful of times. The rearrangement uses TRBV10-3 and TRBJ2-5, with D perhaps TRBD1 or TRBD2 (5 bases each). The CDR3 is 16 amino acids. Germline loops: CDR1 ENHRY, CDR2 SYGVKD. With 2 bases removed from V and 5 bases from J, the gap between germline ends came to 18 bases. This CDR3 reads CAISEPDGAPGETQYF. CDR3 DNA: TGTGCCATCAGTGAGCCCGACGGGGCACCAGGGGAGACCCAGTACTTC.

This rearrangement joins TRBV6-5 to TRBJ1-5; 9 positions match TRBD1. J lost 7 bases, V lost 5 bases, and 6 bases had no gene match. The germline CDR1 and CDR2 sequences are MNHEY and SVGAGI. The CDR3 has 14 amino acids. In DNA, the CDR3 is TGTGCCAGCAGTCCCACAGGGGGCCGGCAGCCCCAGCATTTT. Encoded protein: CASSPTGGRQPQHF.

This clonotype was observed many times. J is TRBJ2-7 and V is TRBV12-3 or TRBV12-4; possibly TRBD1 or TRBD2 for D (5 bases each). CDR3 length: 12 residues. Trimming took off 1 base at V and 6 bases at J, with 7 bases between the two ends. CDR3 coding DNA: TGTGCCAGCAGTTTAGGAGGGGTCGAGCAGTACTTC. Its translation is CASSLGGVEQYF.

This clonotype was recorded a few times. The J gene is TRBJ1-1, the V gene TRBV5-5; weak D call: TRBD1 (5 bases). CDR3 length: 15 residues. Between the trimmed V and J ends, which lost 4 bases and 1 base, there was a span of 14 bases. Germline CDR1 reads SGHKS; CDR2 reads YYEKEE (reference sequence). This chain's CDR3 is CASSTQWGTNTEAFF. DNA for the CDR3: TGTGCCAGCAGCACTCAGTGGGGGACGAACACTGAAGCTTTCTTT.

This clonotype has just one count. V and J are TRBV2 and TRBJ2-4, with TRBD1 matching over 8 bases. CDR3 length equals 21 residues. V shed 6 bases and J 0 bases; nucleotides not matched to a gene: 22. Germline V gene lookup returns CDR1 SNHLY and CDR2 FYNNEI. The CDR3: CASRAFMGLEDREKAKNIQYF. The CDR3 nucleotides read TGTGCCAGCAGGGCGTTCATGGGCCTCGAGGACAGGGAAAAAGCCAAAAACATTCAGTACTTC.

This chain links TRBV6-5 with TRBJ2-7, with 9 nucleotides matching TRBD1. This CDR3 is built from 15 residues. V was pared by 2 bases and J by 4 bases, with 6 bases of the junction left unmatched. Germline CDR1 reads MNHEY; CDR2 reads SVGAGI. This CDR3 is CASSYAPGQGYEQYF. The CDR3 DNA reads TGTGCCAGCAGTTACGCCCCCGGACAGGGGTACGAGCAGTACTTC.

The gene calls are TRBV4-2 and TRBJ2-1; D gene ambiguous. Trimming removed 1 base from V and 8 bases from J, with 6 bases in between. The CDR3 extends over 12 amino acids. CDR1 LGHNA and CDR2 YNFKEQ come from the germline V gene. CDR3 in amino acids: CASSQADYEQFF. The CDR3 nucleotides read TGTGCCAGCAGCCAAGCCGACTATGAGCAGTTCTTC.

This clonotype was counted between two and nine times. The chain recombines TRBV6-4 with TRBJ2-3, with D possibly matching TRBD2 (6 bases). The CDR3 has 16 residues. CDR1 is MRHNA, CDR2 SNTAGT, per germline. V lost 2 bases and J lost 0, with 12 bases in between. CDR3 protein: CASSDGMGGSTDTQYF. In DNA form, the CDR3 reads TGTGCCAGCAGTGACGGGATGGGAGGTAGCACAGATACGCAGTATTTT.

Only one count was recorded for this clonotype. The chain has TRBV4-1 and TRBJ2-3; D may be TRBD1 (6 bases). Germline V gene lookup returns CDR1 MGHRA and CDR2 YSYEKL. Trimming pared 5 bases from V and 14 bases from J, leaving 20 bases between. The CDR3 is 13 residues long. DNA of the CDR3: TGCGCCAGCAGCGCCGGACAGACTCAACTCCCGTATTTT. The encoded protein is CASSAGQTQLPYF.

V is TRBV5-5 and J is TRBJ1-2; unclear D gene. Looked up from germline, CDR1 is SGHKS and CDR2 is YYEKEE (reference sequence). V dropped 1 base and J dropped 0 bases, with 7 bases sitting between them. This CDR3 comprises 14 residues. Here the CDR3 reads CASSLYITNYGYTF. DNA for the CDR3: TGTGCCAGCAGCTTGTACATTACTAACTATGGCTACACCTTC.

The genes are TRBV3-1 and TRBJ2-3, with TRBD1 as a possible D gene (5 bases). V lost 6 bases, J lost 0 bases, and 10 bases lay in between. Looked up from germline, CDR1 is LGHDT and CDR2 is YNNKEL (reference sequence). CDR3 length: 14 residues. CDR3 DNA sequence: TGTGCCAGCAGGCTGACAGCTAGCACAGATACGCAGTATTTT. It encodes CASRLTASTDTQYF.

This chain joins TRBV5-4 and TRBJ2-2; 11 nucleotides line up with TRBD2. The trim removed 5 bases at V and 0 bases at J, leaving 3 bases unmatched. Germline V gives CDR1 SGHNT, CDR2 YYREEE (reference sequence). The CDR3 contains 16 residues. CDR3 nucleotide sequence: TGTGCCAGCAGGCGGGGACTAGCGGCGAACACCGGGGAGCTGTTTTTT. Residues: CASRRGLAANTGELFF.